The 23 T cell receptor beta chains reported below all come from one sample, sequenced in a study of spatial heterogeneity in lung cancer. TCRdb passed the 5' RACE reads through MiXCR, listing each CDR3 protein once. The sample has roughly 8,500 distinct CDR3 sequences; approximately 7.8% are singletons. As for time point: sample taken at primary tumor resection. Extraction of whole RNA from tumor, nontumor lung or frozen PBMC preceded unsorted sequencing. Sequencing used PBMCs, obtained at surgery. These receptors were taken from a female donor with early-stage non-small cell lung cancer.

The DNA of the CDR3 is TGCAGCGTTACCAGTACCGGGGAGCTGTTTTTT. This gives the protein CSVTSTGELFF. The chain employs TRBV29-1 and TRBJ2-2; D gene unclear. The CDR3 length is 11 residues. The germline V and J ends were trimmed by 5 bases and 5 bases, with 6 bases remaining between them. CDR1 is SQVTM and CDR2 is ANQGSEA in the germline V gene.

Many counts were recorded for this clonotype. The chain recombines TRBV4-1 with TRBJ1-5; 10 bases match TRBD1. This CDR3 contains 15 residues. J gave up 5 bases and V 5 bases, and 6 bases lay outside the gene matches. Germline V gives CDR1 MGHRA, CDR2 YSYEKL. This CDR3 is CASSDGTGAHQPQHF. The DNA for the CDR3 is TGCGCCAGCAGCGATGGGACAGGGGCGCATCAGCCCCAGCATTTT.

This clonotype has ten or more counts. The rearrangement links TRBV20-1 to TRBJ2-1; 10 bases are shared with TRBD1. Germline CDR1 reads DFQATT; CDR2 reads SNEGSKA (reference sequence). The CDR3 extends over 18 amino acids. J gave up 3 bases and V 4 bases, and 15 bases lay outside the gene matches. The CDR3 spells CSATTSRDRGSFYNEQFF. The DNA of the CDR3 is TGCAGTGCTACCACTTCCCGGGACAGGGGAAGTTTCTACAATGAGCAGTTCTTC.

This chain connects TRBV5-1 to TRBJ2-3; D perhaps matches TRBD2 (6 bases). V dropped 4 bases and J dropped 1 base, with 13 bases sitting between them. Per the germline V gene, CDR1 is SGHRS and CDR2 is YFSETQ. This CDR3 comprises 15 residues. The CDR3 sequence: CASSGGTPRTDTQYF. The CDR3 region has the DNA TGCGCCAGCAGCGGGGGGACTCCCCGCACAGATACGCAGTATTTT.

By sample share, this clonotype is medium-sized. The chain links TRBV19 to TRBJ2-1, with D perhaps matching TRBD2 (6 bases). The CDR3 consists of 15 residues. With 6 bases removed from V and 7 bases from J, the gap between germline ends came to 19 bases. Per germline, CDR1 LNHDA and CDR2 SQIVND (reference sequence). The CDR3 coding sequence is TGTGCCAGTAGACGGATGACGGGAGACCGTAATGAGCAGTTCTTC. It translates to CASRRMTGDRNEQFF. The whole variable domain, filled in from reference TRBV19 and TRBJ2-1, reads DGGITQSPKYLFRKEGQNVTLSCEQNLNHDAMYWYRQDPGQGLRLIYYSQIVNDFQKGDIAEGYSVSREKKESFPLTVTSAQKNPTAFYLCASRRMTGDRNEQFFGPGTRLTVL.

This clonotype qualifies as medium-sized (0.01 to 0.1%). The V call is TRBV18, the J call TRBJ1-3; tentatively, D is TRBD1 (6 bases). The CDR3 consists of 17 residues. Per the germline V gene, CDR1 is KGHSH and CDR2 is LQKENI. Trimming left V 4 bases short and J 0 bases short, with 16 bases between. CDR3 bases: TGTGCCAGCTCACAAATCCCCGGACAGTCCTCTGGAAACACCATATATTTT. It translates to CASSQIPGQSSGNTIYF.

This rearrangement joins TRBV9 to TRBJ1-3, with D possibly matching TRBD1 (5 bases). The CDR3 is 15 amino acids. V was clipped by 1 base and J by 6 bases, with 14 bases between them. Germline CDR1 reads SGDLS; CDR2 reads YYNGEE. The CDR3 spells CASSVKAGIQNTIYF. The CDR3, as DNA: TGTGCCAGCAGCGTAAAAGCAGGGATCCAAAACACCATATATTTT.

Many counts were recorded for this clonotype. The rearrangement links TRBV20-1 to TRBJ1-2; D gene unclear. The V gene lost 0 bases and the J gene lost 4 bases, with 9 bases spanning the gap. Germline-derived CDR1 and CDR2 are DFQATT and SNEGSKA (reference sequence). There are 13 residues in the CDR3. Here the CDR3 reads CSARDGSSYGYTF. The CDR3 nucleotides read TGCAGTGCTAGAGATGGGAGTTCCTATGGCTACACCTTC.

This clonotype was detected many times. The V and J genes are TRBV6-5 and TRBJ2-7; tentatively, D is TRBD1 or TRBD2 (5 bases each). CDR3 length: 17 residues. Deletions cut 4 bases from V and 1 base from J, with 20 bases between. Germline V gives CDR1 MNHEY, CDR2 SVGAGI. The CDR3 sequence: CASSSVGVGPQSYEQYF. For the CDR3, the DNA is TGTGCCAGCAGTTCCGTGGGGGTAGGCCCTCAGTCCTACGAGCAGTACTTC.

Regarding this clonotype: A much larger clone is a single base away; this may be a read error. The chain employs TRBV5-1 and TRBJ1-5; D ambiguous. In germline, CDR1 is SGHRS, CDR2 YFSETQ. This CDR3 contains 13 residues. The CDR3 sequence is CASNLSFNQPQHF. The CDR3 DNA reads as TGCGCCAGCAACTTGTCCTTCAATCAGCCCCAGCATTTT.

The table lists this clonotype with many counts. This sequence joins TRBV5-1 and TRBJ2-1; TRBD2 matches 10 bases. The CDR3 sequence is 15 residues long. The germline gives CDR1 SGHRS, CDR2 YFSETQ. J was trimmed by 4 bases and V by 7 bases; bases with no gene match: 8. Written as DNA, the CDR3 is TGCGCCAGCGGATCCGGGACTAGCGATTACAATGAGCAGTTCTTC. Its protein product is CASGSGTSDYNEQFF. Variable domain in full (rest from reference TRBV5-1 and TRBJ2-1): KAGVTQTPRYLIKTRGQQVTLSCSPISGHRSVSWYQQTPGQGLQFLFEYFSETQRNKGNFPGRFSGRQFSNSRSEMNVSTLELGDSALYLCASGSGTSDYNEQFFGPGTRLTVL.

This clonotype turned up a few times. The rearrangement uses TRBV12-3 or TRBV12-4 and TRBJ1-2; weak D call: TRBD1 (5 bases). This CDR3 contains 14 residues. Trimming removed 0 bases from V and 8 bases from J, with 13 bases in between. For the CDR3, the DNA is TGTGCCAGCAGTTTAGCGCTGGGGGTCGGGGGCTACACCTTC. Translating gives CASSLALGVGGYTF.

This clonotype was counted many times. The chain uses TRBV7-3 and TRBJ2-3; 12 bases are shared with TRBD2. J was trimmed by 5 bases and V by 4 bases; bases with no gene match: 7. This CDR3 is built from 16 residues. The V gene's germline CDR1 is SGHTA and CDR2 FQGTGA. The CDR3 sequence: CASSSPSGGALDTQYF. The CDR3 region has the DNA TGTGCCAGCAGCTCTCCTAGCGGGGGGGCCTTAGATACGCAGTATTTT.

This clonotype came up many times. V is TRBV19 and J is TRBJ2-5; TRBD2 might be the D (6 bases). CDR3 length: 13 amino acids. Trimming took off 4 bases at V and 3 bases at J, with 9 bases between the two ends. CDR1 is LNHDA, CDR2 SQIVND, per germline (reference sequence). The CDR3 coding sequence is TGTGCCAGTAGTACCCGACTAGAAGAGACCCAGTACTTC. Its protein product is CASSTRLEETQYF. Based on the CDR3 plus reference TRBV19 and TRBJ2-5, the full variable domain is DGGITQSPKYLFRKEGQNVTLSCEQNLNHDAMYWYRQDPGQGLRLIYYSQIVNDFQKGDIAEGYSVSREKKESFPLTVTSAQKNPTAFYLCASSTRLEETQYFGPGTRLLVL.

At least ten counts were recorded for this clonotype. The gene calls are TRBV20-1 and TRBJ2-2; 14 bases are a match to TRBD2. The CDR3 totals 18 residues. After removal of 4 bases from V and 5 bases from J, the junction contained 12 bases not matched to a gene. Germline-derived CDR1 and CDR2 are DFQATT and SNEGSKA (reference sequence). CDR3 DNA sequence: TGCAGTGCTATCAGACCGGGACTAGCGGGAGAAAGGACCGGGGAGCTGTTTTTT. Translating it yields CSAIRPGLAGERTGELFF.

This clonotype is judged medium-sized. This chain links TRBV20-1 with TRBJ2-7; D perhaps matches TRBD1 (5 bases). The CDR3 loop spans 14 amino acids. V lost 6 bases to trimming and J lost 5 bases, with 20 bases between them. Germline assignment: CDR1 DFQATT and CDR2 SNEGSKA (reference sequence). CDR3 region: CSAKNPAGWNEQYF. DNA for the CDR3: TGCAGTGCCAAAAATCCGGCAGGGTGGAACGAGCAGTACTTC.

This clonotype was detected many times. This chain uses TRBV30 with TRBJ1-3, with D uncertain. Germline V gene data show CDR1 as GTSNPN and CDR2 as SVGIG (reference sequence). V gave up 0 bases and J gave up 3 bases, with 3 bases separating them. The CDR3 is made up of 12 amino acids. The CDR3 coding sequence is TGTGCCTGGAGTGTGGTTGGAAACACCATATATTTT. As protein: CAWSVVGNTIYF.

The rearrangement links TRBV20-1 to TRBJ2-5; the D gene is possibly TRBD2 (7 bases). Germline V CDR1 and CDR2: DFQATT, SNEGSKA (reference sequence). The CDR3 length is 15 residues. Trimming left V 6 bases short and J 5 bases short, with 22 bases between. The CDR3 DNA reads TGCAGTGCCAGAATCGGAGGGGGGGCAGTGGAGACCCAGTACTTC. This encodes CSARIGGGAVETQYF.

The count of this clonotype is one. The CDR3 sequence is CASRATLGVDEQFF. The DNA for the CDR3 is TGCGCCAGCCGGGCGACGCTTGGGGTGGATGAGCAGTTCTTC. The chain uses TRBV5-1 and TRBJ2-1; D is ambiguous. Germline V gives CDR1 SGHRS, CDR2 YFSETQ. The germline V and J ends were trimmed by 7 bases and 8 bases, with 19 bases remaining between them. The CDR3 is 14 residues long. Variable domain in full (rest from reference TRBV5-1 and TRBJ2-1): KAGVTQTPRYLIKTRGQQVTLSCSPISGHRSVSWYQQTPGQGLQFLFEYFSETQRNKGNFPGRFSGRQFSNSRSEMNVSTLELGDSALYLCASRATLGVDEQFFGPGTRLTVL.

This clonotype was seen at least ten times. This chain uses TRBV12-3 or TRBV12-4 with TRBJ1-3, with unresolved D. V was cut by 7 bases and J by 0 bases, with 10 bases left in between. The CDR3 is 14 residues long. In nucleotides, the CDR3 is TGTGCCAGCAATAGGGTGGGCTCTGGAAACACCATATATTTT. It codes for CASNRVGSGNTIYF.

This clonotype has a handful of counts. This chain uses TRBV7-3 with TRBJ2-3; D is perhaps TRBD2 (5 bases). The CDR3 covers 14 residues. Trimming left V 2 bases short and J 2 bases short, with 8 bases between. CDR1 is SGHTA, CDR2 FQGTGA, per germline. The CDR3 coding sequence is TGTGCCAGCAGCTTAGCGGGCCACACAGATACGCAGTATTTT. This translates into CASSLAGHTDTQYF.

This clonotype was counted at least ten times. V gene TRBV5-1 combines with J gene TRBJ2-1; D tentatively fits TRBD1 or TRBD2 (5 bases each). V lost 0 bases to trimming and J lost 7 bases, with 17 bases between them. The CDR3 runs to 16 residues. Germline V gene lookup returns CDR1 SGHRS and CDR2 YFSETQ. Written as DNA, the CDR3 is TGCGCCAGCAGCTTGGCCTCGGGATGGGGCATGAATGAGCAGTTCTTC. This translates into CASSLASGWGMNEQFF.

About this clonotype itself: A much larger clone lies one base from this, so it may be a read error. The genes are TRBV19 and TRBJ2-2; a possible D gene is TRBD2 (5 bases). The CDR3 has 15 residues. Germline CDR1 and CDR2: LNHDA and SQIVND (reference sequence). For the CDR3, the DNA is TGTGCCAGTAGTACCAAGTCCCGATTCACCGGGGAGCTGTCTTTT. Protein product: CASSTKSRFTGELSF.